Below are 3 T cell receptor beta chains sequenced from a single sample in a study of CD8 T cells in ankylosing spondylitis (dated 2017 in TCRdb). The protocol used for the library was 5' RACE. The sequencing machine was an Illumina HiSeq 2500. The public reads were reprocessed in TCRdb via fastp at Q25 and MiXCR, keeping in-frame beta chains. Each CDR3 protein appears once, grouped with its most common genes and DNA. This sample comprises about 300,000 distinct CDR3 sequences, about a fifth of them detected only once. Of the sample, approximately 3.7% is held by the ten largest clones. Sequencing was performed on blood, either unsorted or a sorted T cell fraction (not recorded which). All receptors derive from a female donor with ankylosing spondylitis or in good health (not recorded which).

This clonotype has at least ten counts. The chain has TRBV15 and TRBJ2-1; 7 bases fit TRBD2. V gave up 0 bases and J gave up 7 bases; unmatched junction bases: 12. The CDR3 length is 17 residues. CDR1 and CDR2 (germline): LNHNV, YYDKDF (reference sequence). The CDR3 loop is CATSREDVRERWNEQFF. The CDR3 nucleotides are TGTGCCACCAGCAGAGAGGACGTGCGGGAGCGGTGGAATGAGCAGTTCTTC.

The V call is TRBV24-1, the J call TRBJ2-1; TRBD1 matches 9 bases. This CDR3 region has 17 residues. CDR1 and CDR2 from the germline V gene are KGHDR and SFDVKD. V shed 3 bases and J 9 bases; nucleotides not matched to a gene: 14. For the CDR3, the DNA is TGTGCCACCAGTGATAGGTCCACAGGGGGCGGGGGTAGTGAGCAGTTCTTC. This translates into CATSDRSTGGGGSEQFF.

The table lists this clonotype with a few counts. J is TRBJ1-3 and V is TRBV24-1; TRBD1 matches at 7 bases. The CDR3 has 16 residues. CDR1 KGHDR and CDR2 SFDVKD come from the germline V gene. V was pared by 2 bases and J by 4 bases, with 7 bases of the junction left unmatched. The CDR3 coding sequence is TGTGCCACCAGTGATTCGGCAGGGGGTCGAGGAAACACCATATATTTT. Its protein is CATSDSAGGRGNTIYF.